Following are 20 T cell receptor beta chains from one sample sequenced in a study of T cell repertoires in cytomegalovirus infection. Via MiXCR, TCRdb re-called the reads, giving one row per CDR3 protein. The table has some 150,000 distinct CDR3 sequences, 23% seen once; the top ten hold 9.5% to 13%. Sequencing was carried out using PBMCs. The receptors shown here come from a human donor in good health (CMV status not recorded). Some clones in this sample may be carry-over from other donors' samples.

The chain employs TRBV27 and TRBJ1-3, with no clear D. This CDR3 spans 14 amino acids. The V and J ends lost 2 bases and 1 base respectively, with 6 bases between them. CDR1 and CDR2 (germline): MNHEY, SMNVEV (reference sequence). CDR3 loop: CASSLRPSGNTIYF. CDR3 DNA: TGTGCCAGCAGTTTACGGCCTTCTGGAAACACCATATATTTT.

Ten or more counts support this clonotype. The junction does not match germline at one end; this may be a read error. V usage is TRBV30 and J usage is TRBJ2-3; 11 nucleotides agree with TRBD2. Germline lookup yields CDR1 GTSNPN and CDR2 SVGIG (reference sequence). CDR3 length: 13 residues. The DNA of the CDR3 is TGTGCCTGGAGTGCCTCAACTAGCGGGAGAACGCATTTT. Translating gives CAWSASTSGRTHF. The whole variable domain, remainder taken from reference TRBV30 and TRBJ2-3, is SQTIHQWPATLVQPVGSPLSLECTVEGTSNPNLYWYRQAAGRGLQLLFYSVGIGQISSEVPQNLSASRPQDRQFILSSKKLLLSDSGFYLCAWSASTSGRTHFGPGTRLTVL.

In DNA, the CDR3 is TGTGCCAGCGCTAACACAGGGGGCGCCGGCAATCAGCCCCAGCATTTT. Translated, it gives CASANTGGAGNQPQHF. This chain connects TRBV6-1 to TRBJ1-5, with 9 positions matching TRBD1. This CDR3 is built from 16 residues. V gave up 8 bases and J gave up 2 bases; unmatched junction bases: 10. The germline CDR1 and CDR2 sequences are MNHNS and SASEGT.

This clonotype was observed at least ten times. This chain connects TRBV7-2 to TRBJ2-5, with 12 bases fitting TRBD2. V shed 6 bases, J shed 7 bases, and the junction held 6 bases outside the gene matches. Germline V gives CDR1 SGHTA, CDR2 FQGNSA. The length of the CDR3 is 14 residues. The CDR3 coding sequence is TGTGCCAGCAGTTACCAGACTAGCGGGGGGACCCAGTACTTC. It is translated as CASSYQTSGGTQYF. Variable domain in full (rest from reference TRBV7-2 and TRBJ2-5): GAGVSQSPSNKVTEKGKDVELRCDPISGHTALYWYRQSLGQGLEFLIYFQGNSAPDKSGLPSDRFSAERTGGSVSTLTIQRTQQEDSAVYLCASSYQTSGGTQYFGPGTRLLVL.

This clonotype was detected a few times. The gene calls are TRBV7-1 and TRBJ1-1, with TRBD1 matching over 8 bases. TRBV7-1 is designated an ORF whose function remains uncertain. The CDR3 is 15 residues long. V lost 2 bases and J lost 4; bases outside the gene matches: 6. Here the CDR3 DNA reads TGTGCCAGCAGCTCAACCCGGACAGGGTTCACTGAAGCTTTCTTT. It encodes CASSSTRTGFTEAFF.

This clonotype is labeled as medium-sized. The genes are TRBV28 and TRBJ2-1; D is unresolved. The CDR3 consists of 15 residues. Germline V lookup: CDR1 MDHEN, CDR2 SYDVKM. Trimming left V 1 base short and J 2 bases short, with 9 bases between. The CDR3 is CASSLSESAYNEQFF. DNA for the CDR3: TGTGCCAGCAGTTTATCTGAGAGTGCCTACAATGAGCAGTTCTTC. The full variable domain, completed using reference TRBV28 and TRBJ2-1, is DVKVTQSSRYLVKRTGEKVFLECVQDMDHENMFWYRQDPGLGLRLIYFSYDVKMKEKGDIPEGYSVSREKKERFSLILESASTNQTSMYLCASSLSESAYNEQFFGPGTRLTVL.

The V gene is TRBV27, the J gene TRBJ1-5; weak D call: TRBD1 (6 bases). The length of the CDR3 is 13 residues. V dropped 6 bases and J dropped 6 bases, with 12 bases sitting between them. Germline V CDR1 and CDR2: MNHEY, SMNVEV (reference sequence). The CDR3 loop is CASSTDRSQPQHF. The CDR3 nucleotides are TGTGCCAGCAGCACTGACAGGAGTCAGCCCCAGCATTTT.

As concerns this clonotype: This may arise from a read error, as a much more abundant clone is one base away. The V gene is TRBV7-2, the J gene TRBJ1-1; perhaps TRBD1 as D (5 bases). Germline V gene sequence: CDR1 SGHTA, CDR2 FQGNSA. The CDR3 is 14 amino acids. The chain's CDR3 is CASSAGTANTVAFF. Written as DNA, the CDR3 is TGTGCCAGCAGCGCCGGGACCGCGAACACTGTAGCTTTCTTT.

This clonotype was detected many times. The V gene is TRBV6-1, the J gene TRBJ2-7; no reliable D call. There are 12 residues in the CDR3. The V and J ends lost 11 bases and 4 bases respectively, with 15 bases between them. Germline CDR1 MNHNS, CDR2 SASEGT. CDR3 loop: CAGRGEEYEQYF. The CDR3 DNA reads TGTGCCGGTAGAGGAGAGGAGTACGAGCAGTACTTC.

A few counts support this clonotype. The genes are TRBV2 and TRBJ1-6, with D unclear. This CDR3 has 16 amino acids. Trimming left V 6 bases short and J 5 bases short, with 17 bases between. The germline V gene encodes CDR1 SNHLY and CDR2 FYNNEI. The CDR3 bases are TGTGCCAGCAGCCTCGGGGAGGCGATTAATAATTCACCCCTCCACTTT. Translation gives CASSLGEAINNSPLHF.

V and J are TRBV7-6 and TRBJ2-7; 7 positions match TRBD1. Germline V gene sequence: CDR1 SGHVS, CDR2 FNYEAQ. The CDR3 covers 16 residues. V shed 1 base and J 3 bases; nucleotides not matched to a gene: 9. The CDR3 loop is CASSLGQGTSGYEQYF. CDR3 DNA sequence: TGTGCCAGCAGCTTAGGACAGGGAACCTCGGGCTACGAGCAGTACTTC.

This clonotype was detected a few times. V and J are TRBV15 and TRBJ2-1; D gene uncertain. Trimming took 8 bases from V and 6 from J, leaving 17 bases between them. The CDR3 runs 14 residues. The V gene's germline CDR1 is LNHNV and CDR2 YYDKDF (reference sequence). The chain's CDR3 is CATPNPGPFNEQFF. In DNA, the CDR3 is TGTGCCACCCCAAACCCAGGACCTTTCAATGAGCAGTTCTTC.

CDR3 DNA sequence: TGTGCCAGCAGGGAGGATAGCACAGATACGCAGTATTTT. This gives the protein CASREDSTDTQYF. The chain combines TRBV6-1 with TRBJ2-3; D may be TRBD2 (5 bases). V lost 6 bases and J lost 0, with 7 bases in between. The CDR3 is 13 amino acids. Per the germline V gene, CDR1 is MNHNS and CDR2 is SASEGT.

This clonotype was recorded many times. This chain links TRBV7-2 with TRBJ2-5; TRBD2 agrees at 13 bases. This CDR3 has 16 amino acids. Germline CDR1 and CDR2: SGHTA and FQGNSA. V trimming: 5 bases; J trimming: 2 bases; junction bases outside the gene matches: 5. The DNA for the CDR3 is TGTGCCAGCAGCCCACTAGCGGGAGGGCCACAAGAGACCCAGTACTTC. Its protein product is CASSPLAGGPQETQYF. The full variable domain, in which reference TRBV7-2 and TRBJ2-5 provide the parts outside the CDR3, is GAGVSQSPSNKVTEKGKDVELRCDPISGHTALYWYRQSLGQGLEFLIYFQGNSAPDKSGLPSDRFSAERTGGSVSTLTIQRTQQEDSAVYLCASSPLAGGPQETQYFGPGTRLLVL.

Concerning this clonotype itself: One base away lies a much larger clone, so this may be a sequencing read error. The rearrangement uses TRBV11-3 and TRBJ2-7; TRBD2 matches at 9 bases. CDR1 is SGHNT, CDR2 YENEEA, per germline. The CDR3 consists of 18 residues. With 5 bases clipped from V and 1 base from J, the junction kept 15 bases outside the gene matches. The DNA for the CDR3 is TGTGCCAGCAGCCTAGGCGGGGTTGCGACTAGCGGATCCTACGAGCAGTACTTC. Translated: CASSLGGVATSGSYEQYF.

The chain carries TRBV28 and TRBJ1-5; possible D gene TRBD1, 5 bases. Germline V gene data show CDR1 as MDHEN and CDR2 as SYDVKM. The V gene lost 10 bases and the J gene lost 6 bases, with 13 bases spanning the gap. This CDR3 comprises 12 residues. The CDR3 DNA follows: TGTGCCACCCAAGGGGAGATTCAGCCCCAGCATTTT. Amino acids: CATQGEIQPQHF. The full variable domain, in which reference TRBV28 and TRBJ1-5 provide the parts outside the CDR3, is DVKVTQSSRYLVKRTGEKVFLECVQDMDHENMFWYRQDPGLGLRLIYFSYDVKMKEKGDIPEGYSVSREKKERFSLILESASTNQTSMYLCATQGEIQPQHFGDGTRLSIL.

The chain carries TRBV5-4 and TRBJ2-5; D not certain. Per germline, CDR1 SGHNT and CDR2 YYREEE (reference sequence). This CDR3 is built from 14 residues. Between the trimmed V and J ends, which lost 0 bases and 2 bases, there was a span of 8 bases. For the CDR3, the DNA is TGTGCCAGCAGCTTGGGATATAAACAAGAGACCCAGTACTTC. Its translation: CASSLGYKQETQYF. Using reference TRBV5-4 and TRBJ2-5 for the parts outside the CDR3, the full variable domain is ETGVTQSPTHLIKTRGQQVTLRCSSQSGHNTVSWYQQALGQGPQFIFQYYREEENGRGNFPPRFSGLQFPNYSSELNVNALELDDSALYLCASSLGYKQETQYFGPGTRLLVL.

This chain links TRBV6-2 or TRBV6-3 with TRBJ1-5; D is perhaps TRBD1 (5 bases). V lost 6 bases and J 6 bases, leaving 9 bases between the germline ends. Germline-derived CDR1 and CDR2 are MNHEY and SVGEGT. The CDR3 is made up of 12 amino acids. The CDR3 DNA reads TGTGCCAGCAGCTCAGGGATTCAGCCCCAGCATTTT. Protein: CASSSGIQPQHF.

A few counts support this clonotype. The rearrangement joins TRBV3-1 to TRBJ2-7; weak D call: TRBD2 (5 bases). CDR1 and CDR2 from the germline V gene are LGHDT and YNNKEL (reference sequence). Between the trimmed V and J ends, which lost 4 bases and 1 base, there was a span of 11 bases. This CDR3 region has 14 residues. The CDR3 region has the DNA TGTGCCAGCAGCCCGGGGAGCGATTCCTACGAGCAGTACTTC. Encoded protein: CASSPGSDSYEQYF.

This clonotype was counted many times. The rearrangement joins TRBV7-2 to TRBJ2-1; 7 nucleotides line up with TRBD2. This CDR3 is 16 amino acids long. J gave up 2 bases and V 4 bases, and 8 bases lay outside the gene matches. The germline V gene encodes CDR1 SGHTA and CDR2 FQGNSA. The CDR3 spells CASSYTSVPPYNEQFF. Written as DNA, the CDR3 is TGTGCCAGCAGCTACACTAGCGTTCCCCCCTACAATGAGCAGTTCTTC. Using reference TRBV7-2 and TRBJ2-1 for the parts outside the CDR3, the full variable domain is GAGVSQSPSNKVTEKGKDVELRCDPISGHTALYWYRQSLGQGLEFLIYFQGNSAPDKSGLPSDRFSAERTGGSVSTLTIQRTQQEDSAVYLCASSYTSVPPYNEQFFGPGTRLTVL.